The next 10 T cell receptor beta chains were all read from a single sample in a study of cytotoxic CD8 clonotypes in ibrutinib-treated CLL. Only in-frame clones appear in the TCRdb table, and some are missing; sequencing was by immunoSEQ multiplex PCR. The data show 250,000 to 350,000 clones, roughly three quarters seen once. The input for sequencing was PBMCs, taken at disease progression, from a patient treated with ibrutinib. These receptors came from a human donor with chronic lymphocytic leukemia.

This clone showed up just once. This chain uses TRBV6-6 with TRBJ2-7; 8 bases agree with TRBD1. V was pared by 2 bases and J by 1 base, with 4 bases of the junction left unmatched. This CDR3 contains 15 residues. Germline loops: CDR1 MNHNY, CDR2 SVGAGI (reference sequence). The CDR3 reads CASSYPRTGSYEQYF. The CDR3, as DNA: TGTGCCAGCAGTTACCCCCGGACAGGGTCCTACGAGCAGTACTTC.

The chain carries TRBV5-1 and TRBJ1-4, with 7 bases fitting TRBD1. V dropped 4 bases and J dropped 6; count of bases not matched to a gene: 9. In germline, CDR1 is SGHRS, CDR2 YFSETQ. CDR3 length: 15 amino acids. The CDR3 DNA sequence: TGCGCCAGCAGCACCTACAGGGGAGCGGATGAAAAACTGTTTTTT. This sequence encodes CASSTYRGADEKLFF.

The chain employs TRBV5-4 and TRBJ2-5; D is undetermined. The CDR3 sequence is 14 residues long. Trimming pared 4 bases from V and 7 bases from J, leaving 17 bases between. Germline loops: CDR1 SGHNT, CDR2 YYREEE (reference sequence). The CDR3 loop reads CASSPSRPVGTQYF. The CDR3 DNA is TGTGCCAGCAGCCCTTCCAGGCCGGTAGGGACCCAGTACTTC.

In this sample, this clone turned up once. The rearrangement links TRBV6-1 to TRBJ2-7; TRBD2 might be the D (5 bases). The CDR3 consists of 13 residues. Germline CDR1 and CDR2: MNHNS and SASEGT. V was cut by 4 bases and J by 2 bases, with 9 bases left in between. The CDR3 DNA reads TGTGCCAGCAGTGGGTGGGGAGCCTACGAGCAGTACTTC. It is translated as CASSGWGAYEQYF.

The V gene is TRBV4-2, the J gene TRBJ2-5, with 9 positions matching TRBD1. CDR3 length equals 17 residues. CDR1 is LGHNA, CDR2 YNFKEQ, per germline. Unmatched junction bases numbered 7, after V lost 0 bases and J lost 2 bases. In DNA form, the CDR3 reads TGTGCCAGCAGCCAAGATTACGGGGACAGGGCTCAAGAGACCCAGTACTTC. This sequence encodes CASSQDYGDRAQETQYF.

The CDR3 bases are TGTGCCAGCTCAAGGGGACAGGAGCGTAACACTGAAGCTTTCTTT. Its protein product is CASSRGQERNTEAFF. The rearrangement joins TRBV18 to TRBJ1-1; 8 positions agree with TRBD1. Germline V gene sequence: CDR1 KGHSH, CDR2 LQKENI. CDR3 length equals 15 residues. Unmatched junction bases numbered 7, after V lost 5 bases and J lost 2 bases.

This rearrangement joins TRBV29-1 to TRBJ2-7; D call uncertain. From germline, CDR1 is SQVTM and CDR2 ANQGSEA. The ends were cut back, 4 bases at V and 3 bases at J, with 7 bases in the middle. This CDR3 is built from 11 residues. For the CDR3, the DNA is TGCAGCGTTGGTAAGGGCTACGAGCAGTACTTC. It specifies CSVGKGYEQYF.

In this sample, this clone turned up many times. The genes are TRBV11-2 and TRBJ2-7; D is ambiguous. Trimming left V 3 bases short and J 6 bases short, with 9 bases between. CDR1 SGHAT and CDR2 FQNNGV come from the germline V gene. This CDR3 is 12 amino acids long. CDR3 nucleotide sequence: TGTGCCAGCAGCTTGGTACCGGGCGAGCAGTACTTC. Translating it yields CASSLVPGEQYF.

This clone was counted only a few times. The chain joins TRBV4-3 to TRBJ2-7; D ambiguous. CDR1 LGHNA and CDR2 YSLEER come from the germline V gene. V lost 3 bases, J lost 2 bases, and 11 bases lay in between. The CDR3 covers 14 residues. CDR3 sequence reads: CASSQRNSAYEQYF. CDR3 nucleotide sequence: TGCGCCAGCAGCCAGAGGAATTCAGCCTACGAGCAGTACTTC.

V is TRBV25-1 and J is TRBJ1-2, with a weak D call TRBD1 (6 bases). Germline CDR1 is MGHDK and CDR2 is SYGVNS. V was clipped by 4 bases and J by 4 bases, with 7 bases between them. The CDR3 totals 12 residues. The CDR3 region is CASSGGPYGYTF. The CDR3 DNA reads as TGTGCCAGCAGTGGGGGGCCCTATGGCTACACCTTC.